This T cell receptor beta chain was captured by sequencing in a study of T-cell reconstitution after alpha-beta-depleted transplantation in children. The library targeted TCRbeta and was prepared with unique molecular identifiers. TCRdb fed the PCR reads into MiXCR, producing one record per CDR3 protein. The data show 300,000 to 350,000 distinct CDR3 sequences, with approximately 20% seen just once and roughly 9.7% held by the top ten. This CDR3 comprises 11 residues. Trimming took 3 bases from V and 7 from J, leaving 6 bases between them. This clonotype showed up many times. Its antigen remains unknown. Notes on the study in general: T cells produced anew were the main source of T-cell counts and diversity one year after transplant. As was reported, about two months after transplant, alpha-beta T cells came from several hundred expanded graft clones. Surviving recipient cells, namely T cells and thymic progenitors, were the source of high day-60 TCRbeta diversity in some patients.

The rearrangement uses TRBV12-3 or TRBV12-4 and TRBJ1-1; unclear D gene. This receptor was obtained from a male patient aged 5 to 17 who had a stem cell transplant for acute lymphoblastic leukemia, so the T cells may come from the graft donor. This sample comprised PBMCs, mostly from graft donor cells, obtained 180 days after TCRalphabeta/CD19-depleted stem cell transplant. CDR3 DNA sequence: TGTGCCAGCAGTTTCGGCGGTGAAGCTTTCTTT. It codes for CASSFGGEAFF.